A single sample gave rise to the 4 T cell receptor beta chains below, sequenced in a study of Ad26.COV2.S vaccination and SARS-CoV-2 variants. The data were produced by immunoSEQ multiplex PCR, yet TCRdb's version contains in-frame clones alone and is incomplete. The sample has 200,000 to 300,000 clones, roughly 88% seen once. Treatment of the sample: around 19 received Ad26.COV2.S at low or high dose, single or two shots; about 5 received placebo; per-sample allocation not given. Day 63 after the first injection of vaccine or placebo was the sampling time. The sequencing used peripheral blood, collected in a trial of Ad26.COV2.S vaccine versus placebo. All receptors come from a person between 18 and 65 years old who received the Ad26.COV2.S COVID-19 vaccine or a placebo.

The genes are TRBV18 and TRBJ1-4, with TRBD1 matching over 8 bases. The CDR3 contains 15 residues. The junction had 8 bases not matched to a gene; V was cut back by 3 bases and J by 8 bases. Per the germline V gene, CDR1 is KGHSH and CDR2 is LQKENI. DNA for the CDR3: TGTGCCAGCTCACCTTCCCAGGGGGCAGGAGAAAAACTGTTTTTT. This codes for CASSPSQGAGEKLFF.

The chain uses TRBV6-6 and TRBJ2-4; perhaps TRBD1 as D (8 bases). This CDR3 has 13 amino acids. Trimming stripped 6 bases from V and 8 bases from J, with 14 bases between. From germline, CDR1 is MNHNY and CDR2 SVGAGI (reference sequence). The CDR3, as DNA: TGTGCCAGCAGACGACAGGGGAGGGACATTCAGTACTTC. Translating it yields CASRRQGRDIQYF.

The chain carries TRBV7-2 and TRBJ1-2; 8 bases match TRBD1. Per the germline V gene, CDR1 is SGHTA and CDR2 is FQGNSA. CDR3 size: 15 residues. V was clipped by 5 bases and J by 2 bases; unmatched bases: 7. The CDR3 DNA reads as TGTGCCAGCAGCCCGACAGGGGCCGTCAACTATGGCTACACCTTC. It specifies CASSPTGAVNYGYTF.

The gene calls are TRBV27 and TRBJ2-7; 10 nucleotides agree with TRBD1. The CDR3 covers 13 residues. CDR1 MNHEY and CDR2 SMNVEV come from the germline V gene (reference sequence). The V segment lost 10 bases and the J segment 5 bases; nucleotides outside the gene matches: 8. The DNA of the CDR3 is TGTGCCATCAGGGGACAGGGGTCCCACGAGCAGTACTTC. Amino acid sequence: CAIRGQGSHEQYF.